These 13 T cell receptor beta chains share one sample of origin, sequenced in a study of blood T cell repertoires in COVID-19. Libraries were prepared by immunoSEQ multiplex PCR; TCRdb keeps only in-frame clonotypes and omits some of them. This table has approximately 110,000 clones, 84% appearing once. The sample taken for sequencing was peripheral blood. The receptor set was obtained from a woman aged 80 or older with active or convalescent COVID-19.

The rearrangement links TRBV18 to TRBJ2-7; 11 positions match TRBD2. Germline CDR1 is KGHSH and CDR2 is LQKENI. V lost 0 bases to trimming and J lost 0 bases; unmatched junction nucleotides: 4. CDR3 size: 17 residues. In DNA, the CDR3 is TGTGCCAGCTCACCACCGGGTACTAGCGGGAGCTCCTACGAGCAGTACTTC. Its translation is CASSPPGTSGSSYEQYF.

The chain is built from TRBV5-1 and TRBJ2-3; D possibly corresponds to TRBD2 (5 bases). The CDR3 covers 12 residues. Germline V gene data show CDR1 as SGHRS and CDR2 as YFSETQ. Deletions cut 5 bases from V and 1 base from J, with 5 bases between. The CDR3: CASREGTDTQYF. The DNA for the CDR3 is TGCGCCAGCAGGGAGGGCACAGATACGCAGTATTTT.

V gene TRBV27 combines with J gene TRBJ2-2; 12 positions match TRBD2. The V segment lost 6 bases and the J segment 5 bases; nucleotides outside the gene matches: 4. This CDR3 is 15 amino acids long. CDR1 MNHEY and CDR2 SMNVEV come from the germline V gene (reference sequence). The CDR3 nucleotides read TGTGCCAGCAGACACGGACTAGCGGGAACCGGGGAGCTGTTTTTT. Its protein product is CASRHGLAGTGELFF.

V usage is TRBV7-8 and J usage is TRBJ2-7; TRBD2 is a possible D gene (6 bases). V lost 3 bases and J lost 9, with 18 bases in between. CDR1 is SGHVS and CDR2 is FQNEAQ in the germline V gene. The CDR3 has 14 residues. CDR3 residues: CASSLGQMGGGQYF. DNA of the CDR3: TGTGCCAGCAGCTTGGGGCAGATGGGGGGAGGGCAGTACTTC.

The gene calls are TRBV27 and TRBJ2-5; TRBD1 matches at 10 bases. This CDR3 is 13 amino acids long. With 6 bases clipped from V and 9 bases from J, the junction kept 7 bases outside the gene matches. The germline V gene has CDR1 MNHEY and CDR2 SMNVEV (reference sequence). The CDR3 DNA follows: TGTGCCAGCAGGTTCACGGGACAGGGGCCCCAGTACTTC. Translation gives CASRFTGQGPQYF.

The chain couples TRBV28 to TRBJ2-5, with 10 positions matching TRBD2. Germline V gene sequence: CDR1 MDHEN, CDR2 SYDVKM. The CDR3 covers 17 residues. Unmatched junction bases numbered 13, after V lost 5 bases and J lost 4 bases. CDR3 protein: CASSPHQPSGRGETQYF. The CDR3 bases are TGTGCCAGCAGTCCCCATCAACCGAGCGGGAGGGGAGAGACCCAGTACTTC.

The genes are TRBV23-1 and TRBJ1-1; D gene ambiguous. TRBV23-1 is treated as an ORF (open reading frame) with a function not yet certain. The CDR3 is 15 residues long. Trimming pared 0 bases from V and 6 bases from J, leaving 14 bases between. The CDR3 reads CASSQSLREYSEAFF. As DNA, the CDR3 is TGCGCCAGCAGTCAATCTTTACGGGAGTATTCTGAAGCTTTCTTT.

This clone came up once. CDR3 residues: CASSVPGTGGYSGNTIYF. As DNA, the CDR3 is TGTGCCAGCAGTGTTCCCGGGACAGGGGGCTACTCTGGAAACACCATATATTTT. The chain employs TRBV2 and TRBJ1-3, with 12 bases fitting TRBD1. CDR3 length: 18 residues. The V gene's germline CDR1 is SNHLY and CDR2 FYNNEI. Trimming cost V 4 bases and J 0 bases; bases outside gene matches: 7.

The chain links TRBV5-1 to TRBJ2-5; tentatively, D is TRBD2 (7 bases). This CDR3 has 14 amino acids. In germline, CDR1 is SGHRS, CDR2 YFSETQ. Trimming removed 4 bases at V and 5 bases at J, with 15 bases between. The CDR3 nucleotides read TGCGCCAGCAGCCTAAGGGGGGGGTCGGAGACCCAGTACTTC. Translation gives CASSLRGGSETQYF. The entire variable domain, with the rest obtained from reference TRBV5-1 and TRBJ2-5, is as follows: KAGVTQTPRYLIKTRGQQVTLSCSPISGHRSVSWYQQTPGQGLQFLFEYFSETQRNKGNFPGRFSGRQFSNSRSEMNVSTLELGDSALYLCASSLRGGSETQYFGPGTRLLVL.

The chain carries TRBV7-8 and TRBJ2-7, with TRBD1 as a possible D gene (6 bases). Per germline, CDR1 SGHVS and CDR2 FQNEAQ. The CDR3 is 14 residues long. Trimming pared 7 bases from V and 2 bases from J, leaving 15 bases between. CDR3: CASMSGHITYEQYF. For the CDR3, the DNA is TGTGCCAGCATGTCGGGACACATAACCTACGAGCAGTACTTC.

The chain uses TRBV6-5 and TRBJ1-2; 8 bases line up with TRBD1. CDR1 and CDR2 from the germline V gene are MNHEY and SVGAGI. This CDR3 has 15 amino acids. The ends lost 0 bases at V and 7 bases at J; junction bases unmatched: 7. The CDR3 nucleotides read TGTGCCAGCAGTTACTCGCCTGCAGGGGGCGGTGGCTACACCTTC. Amino acids: CASSYSPAGGGGYTF.

V is TRBV9 and J is TRBJ2-1; D is uncertain. V lost 0 bases and J lost 3, with 7 bases in between. The CDR3 sequence is 14 residues long. Germline V gives CDR1 SGDLS, CDR2 YYNGEE. In DNA, the CDR3 is TGTGCCAGCAGCGTAGGTACAGTCTACAATGAGCAGTTCTTC. This sequence encodes CASSVGTVYNEQFF.

V gene TRBV10-3 combines with J gene TRBJ1-5; the D is unclear. Trimming took off 0 bases at V and 0 bases at J, with 12 bases between the two ends. The CDR3 loop spans 17 amino acids. CDR1 ENHRY and CDR2 SYGVKD come from the germline V gene. The DNA for the CDR3 is TGTGCCATCAGTGAGTCCGGGTCGGGTGTTAGCAATCAGCCCCAGCATTTT. Translation gives CAISESGSGVSNQPQHF.